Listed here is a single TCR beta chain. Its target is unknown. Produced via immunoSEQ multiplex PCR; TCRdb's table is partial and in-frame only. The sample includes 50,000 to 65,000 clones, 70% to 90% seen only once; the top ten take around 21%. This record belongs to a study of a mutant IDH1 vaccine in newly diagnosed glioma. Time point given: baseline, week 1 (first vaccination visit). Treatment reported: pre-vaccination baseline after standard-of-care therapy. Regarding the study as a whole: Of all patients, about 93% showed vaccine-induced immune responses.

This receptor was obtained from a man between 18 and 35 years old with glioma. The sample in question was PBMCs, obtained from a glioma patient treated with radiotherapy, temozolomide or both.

Here the CDR3 DNA reads TGTGCCAGCAGCCCCGGGTCCGCGATCTCCTACGAGCAGTACTTC. It codes for CASSPGSAISYEQYF. The chain combines TRBV6-5 with TRBJ2-7; D gene ambiguous. Looked up from germline, CDR1 is MNHEY and CDR2 is SVGAGI. This CDR3 spans 15 amino acids. Deletions cut 6 bases from V and 0 bases from J, with 15 bases between.